This TCR beta chain emerged from a study of cytomegalovirus exposure and HLA in healthy donors. Study-level results: Productive rates of about 90% or about 30% were seen for most TCR beta V segments in an earlier analysis. In the analysis, some V segments, TRBV6-2 and TRBV6-3 included, were excluded as indistinguishable. With DRB1 most and HLA-C fewest, TCR association rates differed between HLA loci in a later analysis.

This CDR3 comprises 16 residues. J gave up 5 bases and V 8 bases, and 15 bases lay outside the gene matches. Germline V gene lookup returns CDR1 SGHAT and CDR2 FQNNGV. Notes on this clone: The antigen is unknown.

Primers: 60 Vbeta forward and 13 Jbeta reverse. Sequencing used immunoSEQ multiplex PCR; TCRdb keeps in-frame clones, though not all of them. The sample shows 90,000 to 110,000 clones, roughly 15% of them seen only once. The TCR originated in a female donor in good health and CMV-seronegative. Sequencing was carried out using PBMCs. This chain joins TRBV11-2 and TRBJ2-5, with 9 bases identical to TRBD1. CDR3 loop: CASQTTDRGESETQYF. CDR3 bases: TGTGCCAGCCAAACTACAGACAGGGGGGAGAGTGAGACCCAGTACTTC.